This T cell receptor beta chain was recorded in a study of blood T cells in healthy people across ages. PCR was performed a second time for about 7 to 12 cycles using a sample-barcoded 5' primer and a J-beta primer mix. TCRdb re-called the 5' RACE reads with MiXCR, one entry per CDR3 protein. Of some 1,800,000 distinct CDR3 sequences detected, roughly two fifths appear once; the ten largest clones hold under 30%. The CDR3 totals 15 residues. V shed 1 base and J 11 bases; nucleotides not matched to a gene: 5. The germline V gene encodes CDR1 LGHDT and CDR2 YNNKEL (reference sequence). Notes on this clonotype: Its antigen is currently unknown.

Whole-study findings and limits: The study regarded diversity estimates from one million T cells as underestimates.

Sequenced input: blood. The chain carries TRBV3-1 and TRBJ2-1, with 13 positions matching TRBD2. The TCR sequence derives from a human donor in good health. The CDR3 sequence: CASSQVTSGGVKQFF. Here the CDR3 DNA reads TGTGCCAGCAGCCAAGTCACTAGCGGGGGGGTGAAGCAGTTCTTC.